The next 20 T cell receptor beta chains were all read from a single sample in a study of T-cell reconstitution after alpha-beta-depleted transplantation in children (dated by TCRdb to the mid-2010s). Explained via the paper, the treatment or condition label denotes: allogeneic hematopoietic cell transplantation with graft depleted of TCRalphabeta T cells and CD19 B cells. Libraries came from PCR. The sample was run on an Illumina HiSeq 2500. TCR library preparation used molecular barcoding, with unique molecular identifiers applied to normalize quantification of the TCRbeta repertoire. TCRdb reran the public reads through fastp at Q25 and MiXCR, keeping productive beta chains. Here each entry gathers all rows of one CDR3 protein and keeps the most common genes and DNA. The sample records 500,000 to 600,000 distinct CDR3 sequences, roughly 30% of which are singletons. The ten largest clones add up to just over 35% of the sample.

Sequencing was performed on PBMCs, taken before TCRalphabeta/CD19-depleted stem cell transplant. The receptors were sampled from a boy under two years old with Wiskott-Aldrich syndrome, due to receive a stem cell transplant.

The genes are TRBV12-3 or TRBV12-4 and TRBJ2-7; D perhaps matches TRBD2 (6 bases). V was pared by 6 bases and J by 0 bases, with 9 bases between. The CDR3 runs to 13 residues. In DNA, the CDR3 is TGTGCCAGCAGGGCGGGGATCTCCTACGAGCAGTACTTC. Amino acids: CASRAGISYEQYF.

The V gene is TRBV18, the J gene TRBJ1-5, with no clear D. CDR1 and CDR2 (germline): KGHSH, LQKENI. V was clipped by 3 bases and J by 0 bases, with 18 bases between them. The length of the CDR3 is 18 residues. Here the CDR3 reads CASSPKSDKSFSNQPQHF. CDR3 DNA sequence: TGTGCCAGCTCACCCAAGTCCGACAAATCTTTTAGCAATCAGCCCCAGCATTTT.

This clonotype was found a few times. The CDR3 here is CSARPTSGSEHGELFF. CDR3 coding DNA: TGCAGTGCTAGGCCAACTAGCGGGAGCGAGCACGGGGAGCTGTTTTTT. The J gene is TRBJ2-2, the V gene TRBV20-1, with TRBD2 identical over 11 bases. CDR3 length: 16 amino acids. The germline CDR1 and CDR2 sequences are DFQATT and SNEGSKA (reference sequence). The V segment lost 3 bases and the J segment 7 bases; nucleotides outside the gene matches: 10.

V is TRBV29-1 and J is TRBJ2-7; D is ambiguous. The germline gives CDR1 SQVTM, CDR2 ANQGSEA. Trimming pared 2 bases from V and 7 bases from J, leaving 15 bases between. The CDR3 is 13 residues long. CDR3 bases: TGCAGCGTTGAAACCCAGCGTGAAAGAGAGCAGTACTTC. Residues: CSVETQREREQYF.

The table lists this clonotype with a few counts. This CDR3 reads CASAGPRDEQFF. For the CDR3, the DNA is TGCGCCAGCGCCGGGCCCAGGGATGAGCAGTTCTTC. The gene calls are TRBV5-1 and TRBJ2-1; a possible D gene is TRBD1 (5 bases). This CDR3 is 12 amino acids long. Trimming took 7 bases from V and 8 from J, leaving 13 bases between them. Germline V lookup: CDR1 SGHRS, CDR2 YFSETQ.

The chain carries TRBV28 and TRBJ2-1, with TRBD2 identical over 8 bases. Germline V gene lookup returns CDR1 MDHEN and CDR2 SYDVKM. The CDR3 sequence is 14 residues long. Losses at the gene ends were 6 bases for V and 6 bases for J; bases not matched to a gene: 7. CDR3 bases: TGTGCCAGCAGCCGACAGCGGGAGTTCAATGAGCAGTTCTTC. Translated: CASSRQREFNEQFF.

Only a few counts were recorded for this clonotype. This sequence joins TRBV10-3 and TRBJ1-2, with 7 bases that match TRBD1. Germline CDR1 ENHRY, CDR2 SYGVKD. The CDR3 is 15 amino acids. V dropped 4 bases and J dropped 7; count of bases not matched to a gene: 12. Here the CDR3 DNA reads TGTGCCATCAGTGGCCTCTCGGGACAGCCCTCTGGCTACACCTTC. Protein sequence: CAISGLSGQPSGYTF.

This clonotype has just a few counts. The chain couples TRBV5-1 to TRBJ1-2; D remains unclear. In germline, CDR1 is SGHRS, CDR2 YFSETQ. The V end was cut by 4 bases, the J end by 4 bases, with 11 bases between. The CDR3 is made up of 13 amino acids. CDR3 protein: CASSQKGGYGYTF. CDR3 DNA: TGCGCCAGCAGCCAAAAAGGTGGCTATGGCTACACCTTC.

This clonotype showed up just a few times. The chain recombines TRBV13 with TRBJ2-7; 10 nucleotides align to TRBD1. The CDR3 runs 16 residues. Germline V lookup: CDR1 PRHDT, CDR2 FYEKMQ (reference sequence). J was trimmed by 2 bases and V by 0 bases; bases with no gene match: 4. DNA for the CDR3: TGTGCCAGCAGCTTAGGGAGGGGGACAGGGGCCTACGAGCAGTACTTC. Protein: CASSLGRGTGAYEQYF.

V gene TRBV29-1 combines with J gene TRBJ2-1; D not certain. This CDR3 is built from 11 residues. Germline CDR1 SQVTM, CDR2 ANQGSEA. The V end was cut by 4 bases, the J end by 3 bases, with 4 bases between. This CDR3 reads CSVAGYNEQFF. In DNA form, the CDR3 reads TGCAGCGTTGCTGGCTACAATGAGCAGTTCTTC.

This clonotype has only a few counts. The chain combines TRBV7-9 with TRBJ2-3, with D perhaps TRBD1 (6 bases). This CDR3 comprises 17 residues. V was shortened by 5 bases and J by 0 bases, with 18 bases between the two germline ends. Germline lookup yields CDR1 SEHNR and CDR2 FQNEAQ (reference sequence). The CDR3 loop reads CASSLVNRALSTDTQYF. As DNA, the CDR3 is TGTGCCAGCAGCCTGGTTAACAGGGCCCTTAGCACAGATACGCAGTATTTT.

The rearrangement uses TRBV7-3 and TRBJ2-3; D remains ambiguous. The germline V and J ends were trimmed by 1 base and 6 bases, with 17 bases remaining between them. Per the germline V gene, CDR1 is SGHTA and CDR2 is FQGTGA. CDR3 length: 16 amino acids. In DNA, the CDR3 is TGTGCCAGCAGCTTAATAGGGAAACTCGACTCGGATACGCAGTATTTT. Translating gives CASSLIGKLDSDTQYF. Looking up the rest from reference TRBV7-3 and TRBJ2-3 gives the full variable domain: GAGVSQTPSNKVTEKGKYVELRCDPISGHTALYWYRQSLGQGPEFLIYFQGTGAADDSGLPNDRFFAVRPEGSVSTLKIQRTERGDSAVYLCASSLIGKLDSDTQYFGPGTRLTVL.

The CDR3 loop reads CASSPVAGDTYEQYF. The CDR3 DNA reads as TGTGCCAGCTCACCAGTAGCGGGAGATACCTACGAGCAGTACTTC. The V and J genes are TRBV18 and TRBJ2-7; 9 bases match TRBD2. CDR3 size: 15 residues. The germline V gene has CDR1 KGHSH and CDR2 LQKENI. V trimming: 2 bases; J trimming: 2 bases; junction bases outside the gene matches: 4.

This clonotype was found a few times. The chain combines TRBV12-3 or TRBV12-4 with TRBJ2-2; the D gene is possibly TRBD2 (6 bases). Deletions cut 6 bases from V and 5 bases from J, with 19 bases between. The CDR3 consists of 16 residues. The CDR3 DNA follows: TGTGCCAGCAGAGTTCCTTCGGGAGATAATACCGGGGAGCTGTTTTTT. Amino acids: CASRVPSGDNTGELFF.

There are a few counts of this clonotype. This chain uses TRBV20-1 with TRBJ2-2; D unclear. The CDR3 is made up of 11 amino acids. Germline V lookup: CDR1 DFQATT, CDR2 SNEGSKA (reference sequence). Trimming pared 6 bases from V and 6 bases from J, leaving 8 bases between. The CDR3 region is CSAGGAGELFF. CDR3 DNA: TGCAGTGCCGGTGGAGCCGGGGAGCTGTTTTTT.

This clonotype was detected a few times. The chain recombines TRBV29-1 with TRBJ2-3; D is ambiguous. V gave up 7 bases and J gave up 1 base, with 9 bases separating them. In germline, CDR1 is SQVTM, CDR2 ANQGSEA. The CDR3 is 12 amino acids. For the CDR3, the DNA is TGCAGCGGAGCAGAGGGCACAGATACGCAGTATTTT. Translated, it gives CSGAEGTDTQYF.

Here the CDR3 reads CASSHDRLTDTQYF. CDR3 coding DNA: TGCGCCAGCAGCCACGACAGACTCACAGATACGCAGTATTTT. The genes are TRBV5-1 and TRBJ2-3, with D perhaps TRBD1 (5 bases). CDR1 and CDR2 (germline): SGHRS, YFSETQ. With 4 bases removed from V and 2 bases from J, the gap between germline ends came to 11 bases. This CDR3 region has 14 residues.

This clonotype appeared a single time. V gene TRBV12-3 or TRBV12-4 combines with J gene TRBJ2-1; D may be TRBD2 (5 bases). Trimming took off 6 bases at V and 8 bases at J, with 17 bases between the two ends. The CDR3 length is 14 residues. CDR3 amino acids: CASRNGGQRYEQFF. The CDR3 DNA follows: TGTGCCAGCAGGAATGGAGGTCAGCGGTATGAGCAGTTCTTC.

The chain couples TRBV29-1 to TRBJ1-1, with a weak D call TRBD1 (6 bases). The germline V gene encodes CDR1 SQVTM and CDR2 ANQGSEA. Trimming cost V 0 bases and J 4 bases, with 9 bases left between them. The CDR3 contains 13 residues. The CDR3 coding sequence is TGCAGCGTTGAAGAGGGGGCGGCCACTGAAGCTTTCTTT. This codes for CSVEEGAATEAFF.

This clonotype was picked up a small number of times. The chain recombines TRBV6-5 with TRBJ2-1; the match to TRBD2 covers 10 bases. The CDR3 is made up of 15 amino acids. Germline V gene lookup returns CDR1 MNHEY and CDR2 SVGAGI. J gave up 5 bases and V 5 bases, and 6 bases lay outside the gene matches. The chain's CDR3 is CASSNGLAGDNEQFF. DNA for the CDR3: TGTGCCAGCAGTAACGGGCTAGCGGGAGACAATGAGCAGTTCTTC.